The 22 T cell receptor beta chains in this list originate from one sample, sequenced in a study of blood T cells in healthy people across ages. Together with a sample-barcoded 5' primer, a J-beta primer mix was included in a second PCR lasting roughly 6 to 12 cycles. Via MiXCR, TCRdb re-called the 5' RACE reads, giving one row per CDR3 protein. The sample contains hundreds of thousands of distinct CDR3 sequences, about 50% of which appear only once. Sequencing used blood. The source is a woman over 75 in good health.

This clonotype has a single count. The CDR3, as DNA: TGTGCCAGCAGCCGCGGGACAGCCCTCTCCTACGAGCTGTACTTC. Translating gives CASSRGTALSYELYF. This chain connects TRBV21-1 to TRBJ2-5; the D call in the table, TRBD2, was not verified against the DNA. TRBV21-1 is labeled a pseudogene. CDR3 size: 15 residues.

Turning to this clonotype: This could be a read error, since a much larger clone is one nucleotide away. The CDR3 loop is CATGDPGGLGNIQYF. Here the CDR3 DNA reads TGTGCCACCGGTGACCCAGGTGGTTTAGGGAACATTCAGTACTTC. The chain combines TRBV24-1 with TRBJ2-4; D gene ambiguous. The CDR3 is 15 residues long. Per the germline V gene, CDR1 is KGHDR and CDR2 is SFDVKD.

The rearrangement joins TRBV7-9 to TRBJ2-1, with TRBD1 as a possible D gene (6 bases). CDR1 and CDR2 (germline): SEHNR, FQNEAQ (reference sequence). Trimming pared 1 base from V and 7 bases from J, leaving 17 bases between. This CDR3 comprises 16 residues. The CDR3 coding sequence is TGTGCCAGCAGCTTAGTTCTGGGGGCGCCGGGGAATGAGCAGTTCTTC. Its translation: CASSLVLGAPGNEQFF. The variable domain in full, completed from reference TRBV7-9 and TRBJ2-1, reads DTGVSQNPRHKITKRGQNVTFRCDPISEHNRLYWYRQTLGQGPEFLTYFQNEAQLEKSRLLSDRFSAERPKGSFSTLEIQRTEQGDSAMYLCASSLVLGAPGNEQFFGPGTRLTVL.

As regards this clonotype: A single base separates this from a much larger clone, so it may be a read error. The genes are TRBV20-1 and TRBJ2-5; 7 bases line up with TRBD2. The J call may be in error: the DNA end matches TRBJ2-1 better. The CDR3 extends over 18 amino acids. The germline gives CDR1 DFQATT, CDR2 SNEGSKA (reference sequence). The CDR3 DNA reads TGCAGTGCTAGAGATTTAGCCCGTGCGGGAGCCCGACAAGAGACCCAGTTCTTC. This encodes CSARDLARAGARQETQFF.

The chain links TRBV27 to TRBJ2-3; D gene uncertain. The CDR3 loop spans 14 amino acids. Germline V lookup: CDR1 MNHEY, CDR2 SMNVEV (reference sequence). V was trimmed by 4 bases and J by 11 bases, leaving 19 bases between them. CDR3 residues: CASSSNPTYNEQYF. In DNA form, the CDR3 reads TGTGCCAGCAGTTCCAATCCAACGTACAATGAGCAGTATTTT.

The chain has TRBV29-1 and TRBJ2-7; D not certain. Germline V gene sequence: CDR1 SQVTM, CDR2 ANQGSEA. The V end was cut by 3 bases, the J end by 2 bases, with 8 bases between. The CDR3 is 12 amino acids. The CDR3 DNA sequence: TGCAGCGTTGATGGCGGACCCTACGAGCAGTACTTC. This encodes CSVDGGPYEQYF.

Many counts were recorded for this clonotype. J is TRBJ2-3 and V is TRBV9, with D perhaps given as TRBD1 or TRBD2 (5 bases each). The V gene lost 0 bases and the J gene lost 4 bases, with 9 bases spanning the gap. CDR3 size: 14 residues. The germline V gene encodes CDR1 SGDLS and CDR2 YYNGEE. In nucleotides, the CDR3 is TGTGCCAGCAGCGTAGCGAGAGGGGCAGATACGCAGTATTTT. As protein: CASSVARGADTQYF. The full variable domain, in which reference TRBV9 and TRBJ2-3 provide the parts outside the CDR3, is DSGVTQTPKHLITATGQRVTLRCSPRSGDLSVYWYQQSLDQGLQFLIQYYNGEERAKGNILERFSAQQFPDLHSELNLSSLELGDSALYFCASSVARGADTQYFGPGTRLTVL.

In this sample, this clonotype turned up a few times. The V and J genes are TRBV12-3 or TRBV12-4 and TRBJ1-2, with 8 bases lining up with TRBD1. CDR3 length equals 14 residues. J gave up 7 bases and V 6 bases, and 10 bases lay outside the gene matches. CDR3 DNA: TGTGCCAGCAGCCGGGGACAGGAATTCGTTGGCTACACCTTC. Protein product: CASSRGQEFVGYTF.

Note on this clonotype: A much larger clonotype is one base distant, so this may be a read error. The rearrangement links TRBV3-1 to TRBJ2-4; the D gene is possibly TRBD2 (5 bases). Matching the DNA end better, TRBJ2-7 makes the J call doubtful. This CDR3 spans 12 amino acids. Germline CDR1 is LGHDT and CDR2 is YNNKEL (reference sequence). The CDR3 region is CASSHLGDEQYF. The CDR3 DNA follows: TGTGCCAGCAGCCACCTCGGGGACGAGCAGTACTTC.

The J gene is TRBJ2-1, the V gene TRBV7-3; D gene ambiguous. The J call may not be correct, given that the DNA end is closer to TRBJ2-7. In germline, CDR1 is SGHTA, CDR2 FQGTGA. The CDR3 runs to 15 residues. The CDR3 reads CASSLARSSYNEQYF. The CDR3 bases are TGTGCCAGCAGCTTAGCCCGAAGCTCCTACAATGAGCAGTACTTC.

This chain connects TRBV20-1 to TRBJ2-1; TRBD2 might be the D (5 bases). The CDR3 runs to 16 residues. The V end lost 5 bases, the J end lost 8 bases, and 25 bases lay between the germline ends. The germline gives CDR1 DFQATT, CDR2 SNEGSKA (reference sequence). The chain's CDR3 is CSASTLPEGLRDEQFF. The CDR3 DNA follows: TGCAGTGCTTCGACATTACCTGAAGGGCTGAGGGATGAGCAGTTCTTC.

This clonotype was observed at least ten times. V gene TRBV7-2 combines with J gene TRBJ2-3; 9 nucleotides align to TRBD2. The trim removed 3 bases at V and 6 bases at J, leaving 7 bases unmatched. The germline V gene has CDR1 SGHTA and CDR2 FQGNSA. CDR3 size: 15 residues. CDR3 nucleotide sequence: TGTGCCAGCAGCTTGTCACTAGCGGGTGTGGATACGCAGTATTTT. Encoded protein: CASSLSLAGVDTQYF.

This chain links TRBV5-5 with TRBJ2-1; D is undetermined. With 0 bases removed from V and 10 bases from J, the gap between germline ends came to 5 bases. Germline V lookup: CDR1 SGHKS, CDR2 YYEKEE (reference sequence). This CDR3 is 11 amino acids long. The CDR3 spells CASSLAEEQFF. The CDR3 DNA sequence: TGTGCCAGCAGCTTGGCTGAGGAGCAGTTCTTC.

As for this clonotype: This may be a read error, as it is one base from a much larger clone. The J gene is TRBJ2-3, the V gene TRBV7-6; D ambiguous. The CDR3 length is 15 residues. Looked up from germline, CDR1 is SGHVS and CDR2 is FNYEAQ. The CDR3 nucleotides read TGTGCCGGCAGCTTAGTCTGGCAGGGCACAGATACGCAGTATTTT. Protein sequence: CAGSLVWQGTDTQYF.

Worth noting for this clonotype: Being one base from a much bigger clone, this may be a read error. This sequence joins TRBV20-1 and TRBJ2-7; 8 bases are a match to TRBD2. CDR1 is DFQATT, CDR2 SNEGSKA, per germline (reference sequence). This CDR3 has 15 amino acids. The V segment lost 5 bases and the J segment 7 bases; nucleotides outside the gene matches: 16. CDR3 sequence reads: CSAPLAGDLYNEQYF. CDR3 nucleotide sequence: TGCAGTGCTCCCCTAGCGGGCGACCTCTACAATGAGCAGTACTTC.

The chain uses TRBV15 and TRBJ2-3; tentatively, D is TRBD2 (6 bases). Per the germline V gene, CDR1 is LNHNV and CDR2 is YYDKDF (reference sequence). The CDR3 covers 15 residues. Trimming removed 0 bases from V and 6 bases from J, with 13 bases in between. The CDR3 bases are TGTGCCACCAGCAGAGATCACGTCGGGGGTGATACGCAGTATTTT. Translated, it gives CATSRDHVGGDTQYF.

The DNA for the CDR3 is TGTGCCAGCAGCCCTCAGGGGGCTGGAAATGGCTACACCTTC. The encoded protein is CASSPQGAGNGYTF. The chain has TRBV9 and TRBJ1-2, with 8 bases that match TRBD1. The CDR3 has 14 residues. The J segment lost 6 bases and the V segment lost 4 bases, leaving 8 bases of the junction unmatched. The V gene's germline CDR1 is SGDLS and CDR2 YYNGEE. The full variable domain, its missing parts supplied by reference TRBV9 and TRBJ1-2, is DSGVTQTPKHLITATGQRVTLRCSPRSGDLSVYWYQQSLDQGLQFLIQYYNGEERAKGNILERFSAQQFPDLHSELNLSSLELGDSALYFCASSPQGAGNGYTFGSGTRLTVV.

This clonotype occurred many times. V is TRBV5-1 and J is TRBJ2-1, with 8 bases aligning to TRBD2. Germline-derived CDR1 and CDR2 are SGHRS and YFSETQ. This CDR3 comprises 14 residues. With 4 bases clipped from V and 8 bases from J, the junction kept 8 bases outside the gene matches. In nucleotides, the CDR3 is TGCGCCAGCAGCGTATGGACTAGCTCGCATGAGCAGTTCTTC. Translating it yields CASSVWTSSHEQFF.

This clonotype was seen a handful of times. The J gene is TRBJ2-3, the V gene TRBV5-4; 14 nucleotides agree with TRBD2. From germline, CDR1 is SGHNT and CDR2 YYREEE (reference sequence). The trim removed 5 bases at V and 12 bases at J, leaving 17 bases unmatched. There are 17 residues in the CDR3. The CDR3 nucleotides read TGTGCCAGCAGTCTCGGACGGGAAAGGGGACTAGCGGGAGTCCAGTATTTT. Residues: CASSLGRERGLAGVQYF.

V gene TRBV6-5 combines with J gene TRBJ1-2; D remains ambiguous. The CDR3 is made up of 12 amino acids. From germline, CDR1 is MNHEY and CDR2 SVGAGI. V was cut by 7 bases and J by 2 bases, with 8 bases left in between. The CDR3 here is CASKAQNYGYTF. In DNA form, the CDR3 reads TGTGCCAGCAAGGCACAGAACTATGGCTACACCTTC.

CDR3 loop: CSASKGFELGTQYF. The CDR3 DNA sequence: TGCAGTGCTAGTAAGGGATTCGAGTTAGGGACCCAGTACTTC. V usage is TRBV20-1 and J usage is TRBJ2-5; D remains unclear. CDR1 DFQATT and CDR2 SNEGSKA come from the germline V gene (reference sequence). CDR3 length: 14 amino acids. The germline V and J ends were trimmed by 3 bases and 7 bases, with 18 bases remaining between them.

This clonotype was counted only a few times. The rearrangement uses TRBV5-6 and TRBJ1-4; tentatively, D is TRBD1 (5 bases). With 0 bases removed from V and 8 bases from J, the gap between germline ends came to 20 bases. CDR1 SGHDT and CDR2 YYEEEE come from the germline V gene. This CDR3 is 17 amino acids long. CDR3 sequence: CASSLVGRGTQTEKLFF. DNA of the CDR3: TGTGCCAGCAGCTTGGTGGGGCGGGGGACTCAGACGGAAAAACTGTTTTTT.